Below, 14 T cell receptor beta chains from the same sample are listed, as sequenced in a study of identical twins. MiXCR was run by TCRdb on the 5' RACE reads, yielding one entry per CDR3 protein. Altogether hundreds of thousands of distinct CDR3 sequences are present, over 15% being singletons, with the ten largest covering approximately 14%. These data also formed part of another study, on T cells expressing NK-cell markers.

The sample consisted of PBMCs. These receptors all stem from a woman under 30 in good health.

This clonotype has only a few counts. This chain joins TRBV15 and TRBJ2-1, with TRBD2 matching over 13 bases. Losses at the gene ends were 3 bases for V and 7 bases for J; bases not matched to a gene: 6. The V gene's germline CDR1 is LNHNV and CDR2 YYDKDF (reference sequence). This CDR3 has 16 amino acids. DNA for the CDR3: TGTGCCACCAGCAGGGCACCGGGACTAGCGGGAAATGAGCAGTTCTTC. This translates into CATSRAPGLAGNEQFF.

The chain has TRBV20-1 and TRBJ2-3; 7 positions agree with TRBD2. The CDR3 is 15 residues long. J lost 5 bases, V lost 8 bases, and 16 bases had no gene match. From germline, CDR1 is DFQATT and CDR2 SNEGSKA (reference sequence). The CDR3 is CSSPGGGGGEDTQYF. Here the CDR3 DNA reads TGCAGTTCCCCTGGCGGGGGAGGAGGGGAAGATACGCAGTATTTT.

This clonotype came up a few times. V is TRBV3-1 and J is TRBJ2-3, with unresolved D. V lost 4 bases and J lost 7, with 9 bases in between. The germline CDR1 and CDR2 sequences are LGHDT and YNNKEL (reference sequence). The CDR3 loop spans 12 amino acids. CDR3 residues: CASSRDTHTQYF. For the CDR3, the DNA is TGTGCCAGCAGCCGAGACACCCATACGCAGTATTTT.

This clonotype has just a few counts. The chain employs TRBV12-3 or TRBV12-4 and TRBJ2-7; possible D gene TRBD1, 5 bases. V lost 5 bases and J 0 bases, leaving 14 bases between the germline ends. This CDR3 spans 15 amino acids. The CDR3 nucleotides are TGTGCCAGCAGTGACCAGGGTCGGAGCTCCTACGAGCAGTACTTC. It is translated as CASSDQGRSSYEQYF.

This clonotype has just a few counts. The chain has TRBV12-3 or TRBV12-4 and TRBJ2-7; 10 nucleotides agree with TRBD1. The CDR3 totals 15 residues. With V trimmed by 8 bases and J by 4 bases, 11 bases remained unmatched. CDR3 sequence reads: CASAALTGGAYEQYF. CDR3 DNA: TGTGCCAGCGCTGCGCTGACAGGGGGCGCGTACGAGCAGTACTTC.

This clonotype was observed a few times. The V call is TRBV25-1, the J call TRBJ1-4, with 7 bases that match TRBD1. V lost 9 bases to trimming and J lost 4 bases; unmatched junction nucleotides: 8. CDR1 is MGHDK, CDR2 SYGVNS, per germline. The CDR3 has 14 amino acids. The CDR3: CASRTGQNNEKLFF. The CDR3 nucleotides are TGTGCCAGTAGAACGGGACAGAATAATGAAAAACTGTTTTTT.

This clonotype occurred a few times. The chain carries TRBV12-3 or TRBV12-4 and TRBJ1-2; 7 bases line up with TRBD1. Trimming took 3 bases from V and 0 from J; bases not matched to a gene: 4. The length of the CDR3 is 15 residues. CDR3 residues: CASSFDRDPNYGYTF. The CDR3, as DNA: TGTGCCAGCAGTTTCGACAGGGACCCTAACTATGGCTACACCTTC.

The J gene is TRBJ2-5, the V gene TRBV12-3 or TRBV12-4; D perhaps matches TRBD1 (5 bases). Trimming removed 7 bases at V and 1 base at J, with 13 bases between. CDR3 length equals 14 residues. CDR3: CASTRDSFQETQYF. The CDR3 nucleotides read TGTGCCAGCACCAGAGACAGCTTCCAAGAGACCCAGTACTTC.

The chain carries TRBV12-3 or TRBV12-4 and TRBJ2-1; 9 positions agree with TRBD2. J gave up 6 bases and V 6 bases, and 9 bases lay outside the gene matches. The CDR3 contains 15 residues. The CDR3 DNA reads as TGTGCCAGCAGCCGAAGCGGGAGGCCCCCCAATGAGCAGTTCTTC. This encodes CASSRSGRPPNEQFF.

The V and J genes are TRBV12-3 or TRBV12-4 and TRBJ1-5; D remains unclear. This CDR3 is 13 amino acids long. Trimming took off 7 bases at V and 7 bases at J, with 14 bases between the two ends. CDR3 bases: TGTGCCAGCACCCGAGGGTCGCAACAGCCCCAGCATTTT. Its translation: CASTRGSQQPQHF.

This clonotype was counted a few times. V is TRBV2 and J is TRBJ1-4, with D possibly being TRBD1 (5 bases). Germline V lookup: CDR1 SNHLY, CDR2 FYNNEI. The CDR3 consists of 11 residues. V lost 3 bases to trimming and J lost 11 bases, with 7 bases between them. CDR3 loop: CASSEAGKLFF. As DNA, the CDR3 is TGTGCCAGCAGTGAGGCAGGGAAACTGTTTTTT.

This clonotype turned up a few times. V and J are TRBV12-3 or TRBV12-4 and TRBJ2-5; possible D gene TRBD2, 5 bases. Trimming shortened V by 4 bases and J by 2 bases, and 11 bases separated the two germline ends. The CDR3 contains 14 residues. The CDR3 reads CASSSQRTQETQYF. As DNA, the CDR3 is TGTGCCAGCAGTTCCCAGCGGACGCAAGAGACCCAGTACTTC.

This clonotype was observed a few times. The chain recombines TRBV12-3 or TRBV12-4 with TRBJ1-1; TRBD1 matches at 8 bases. Trimming at V came to 1 base and at J to 4 bases, leaving 14 bases not matched to a gene. The CDR3 consists of 18 residues. CDR3 DNA: TGTGCCAGCAGTTTAGTTCTCACGGACAGGGCCCTTTTCACTGAAGCTTTCTTT. It specifies CASSLVLTDRALFTEAFF.

Only a few counts were recorded for this clonotype. The gene calls are TRBV4-2 and TRBJ2-1; the match to TRBD2 covers 11 bases. This CDR3 region has 16 residues. Trimming at V came to 1 base and at J to 9 bases, leaving 8 bases not matched to a gene. Germline CDR1 is LGHNA and CDR2 is YNFKEQ. In nucleotides, the CDR3 is TGTGCCAGCAGCCAAGCGGTAGCGGGGGGGCCCCCTGAGCAGTTCTTC. It encodes CASSQAVAGGPPEQFF.